The clone carrying this T cell receptor (beta chain) was counted at least ten times. Its specificity is unknown. Germline lookup yields CDR1 SGHRS and CDR2 YFSETQ. V was trimmed by 2 bases and J by 2 bases, leaving 11 bases between them. This CDR3 has 14 residues. These data belong to a study of response to subunit inactivated influenza vaccine. TCRdb re-called the RT-PCR reads through MiXCR, storing one row per CDR3 protein. In the table there are around 540,000 distinct CDR3 sequences, around 11% of which are singletons. Study-level results: The study's authors posited that every seasonal influenza vaccination enlists few new T cells.

Sample: PBMCs from blood, taken on the day of vaccination. This chain links TRBV5-1 with TRBJ2-7; no clear D. This clonotype was obtained from a man aged 50 or older who received an inactivated influenza vaccine. In DNA form, the CDR3 reads TGCGCCAGCAGCTTCGGTGGCGGAACCTACGAGCAGTACTTC. This translates into CASSFGGGTYEQYF.